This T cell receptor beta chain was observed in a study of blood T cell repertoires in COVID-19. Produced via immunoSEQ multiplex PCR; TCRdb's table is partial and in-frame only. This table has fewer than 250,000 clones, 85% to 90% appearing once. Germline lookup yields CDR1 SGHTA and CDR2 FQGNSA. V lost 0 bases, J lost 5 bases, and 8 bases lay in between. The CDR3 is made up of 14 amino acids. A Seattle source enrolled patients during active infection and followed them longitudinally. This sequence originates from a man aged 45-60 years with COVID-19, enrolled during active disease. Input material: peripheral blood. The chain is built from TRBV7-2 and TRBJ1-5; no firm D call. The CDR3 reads CASSLALADQPQHF. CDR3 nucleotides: TGTGCCAGCAGCTTAGCGTTGGCGGATCAGCCCCAGCATTTT. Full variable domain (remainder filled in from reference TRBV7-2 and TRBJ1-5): GAGVSQSPSNKVTEKGKDVELRCDPISGHTALYWYRQSLGQGLEFLIYFQGNSAPDKSGLPSDRFSAERTGGSVSTLTIQRTQQEDSAVYLCASSLALADQPQHFGDGTRLSIL.